This TCR beta chain was retrieved from a study of blood T cells in healthy people across ages. Germline CDR1 is LGHDT and CDR2 is YNNKEL (reference sequence). This CDR3 has 13 amino acids. The V end was cut by 1 base, the J end by 8 bases, with 6 bases between. Regarding the study as a whole: With age, beta diversity per million T cells declined roughly linearly, significantly by 30 to 50.

Primers used in a second PCR of about 7 to 12 cycles were a sample-barcoded 5' primer and a J-beta primer mix. One entry per CDR3 protein results from TCRdb running MiXCR on the 5' RACE reads. Of approximately 1.5 million distinct CDR3 sequences in the sample, about 35% are singletons; the top ten hold over 9%. For every donor, a draw yielded approximately 9.9 milliliters of peripheral blood. The study isolated at least 6 million PBMCs from each sample. In its sample, this clonotype was seen a few times. Antigen: not known. The clonotype was recovered from a young woman in good health. Sequenced: blood. The rearrangement joins TRBV3-1 to TRBJ1-6; D call uncertain. CDR3 bases: TGTGCCAGCAGCCAAGTGAGGGATTCACCCCTCCACTTT. This gives the protein CASSQVRDSPLHF.